This paragraph covers one TCR beta chain sequence. Its cognate antigen has yet to be identified. Base qualities are missing; no much larger clone stands one base away. Looking up the germline V gene (reference sequence) yields CDR1 DFQATT and CDR2 SNEGSKA. V gives up 4 bases and J gives up 7 bases, and the segment between their germline ends measures 11 bases. Reading from cysteine to phenylalanine, the CDR3 counts 12 amino acids. The retained sequence is limited to the CDR3, 36 bases, with the frame set at the first base. Sequencing used an Illumina HiSeq 2500. TCR beta libraries were prepared by quantitative 5'-RACE with molecular barcodes. Processing in the source paper ran as follows. To identify disease-linked TCR variants, a new computational method was used, one built on a probabilistic model of VDJ rearrangement. TCRdb reworked the public reads: Q25 trimming with fastp, MiXCR clone assembly, productive beta chains retained. Identical CDR3 protein sequences are pooled into one entry, listed with their most common genes and DNA. The V and J calls reflect TCRdb's pipeline rather than the authors' work. The sample table shows 130,000 or so distinct CDR3 sequences, and approximately 17% are seen once. Approximately 30% of the sample goes to the ten largest clones.

The sample originates from a study of CD8 T cells in ankylosing spondylitis (dated by TCRdb to 2016 to 2017). Background on the whole study: T cell receptor beta repertoires were profiled in healthy donors and ankylosing spondylitis patients so that disease-linked TCR variants could be found. The full study cohort was made up of about two dozen ankylosing spondylitis patients and fewer than 120 healthy donors. Peripheral blood was sampled, and synovial fluid was also collected from ankylosing spondylitis patients.

What the work shows at the level of the full study, not this receptor alone: Blood from ankylosing spondylitis patients appeared to be characterized by a TCR beta motif made up of seven or eight highly homologous amino acid variants. Some motif variants had previously been reported in the synovial fluid and blood of reactive arthritis patients, which suggests shared mechanisms of disease initiation. In peripheral blood, the disease-linked clones were found at relatively low frequencies and had a CD8+ phenotype. The disease-linked clones were reported as significantly enriched in matched synovial fluid samples from ankylosing spondylitis patients.

The clonotype comes from a male donor with ankylosing spondylitis. Recombination connected TRBV20-1 to TRBJ1-5; 6 matching bases give a weak D call of TRBD1. Sequencing input: blood, either unsorted or a sorted T cell fraction (not recorded which). The CDR3 is CSAIGGEQPQHF. The nucleotide sequence is given as TGCAGTGCTATAGGGGGTGAGCAGCCCCAGCATTTT.